This entry lists 5 T cell receptor beta chains sequenced from one sample in a study of cytomegalovirus exposure and HLA in healthy donors. PCR employed 60 Vbeta and 13 Jbeta primers. Libraries were prepared by immunoSEQ multiplex PCR; TCRdb keeps only in-frame clonotypes and omits some of them. This repertoire shows roughly 110,000 clones, 70% to 80% found once; its top ten account for less than 3%. The sample taken for sequencing was PBMCs. These receptors were taken from a female donor in good health and CMV-seronegative.

This clone was seen a handful of times. The chain recombines TRBV7-2 with TRBJ2-1; D remains unclear. CDR1 is SGHTA, CDR2 FQGNSA, per germline. The CDR3 contains 13 residues. V was pared by 1 base and J by 9 bases, with 10 bases between. In DNA, the CDR3 is TGTGCCAGCAGCTTAGTTTCGACGGGTGAGCAGTTCTTC. Protein: CASSLVSTGEQFF.

The chain couples TRBV5-1 to TRBJ2-3, with D possibly being TRBD1 (5 bases). The V and J ends lost 0 bases and 2 bases respectively, with 13 bases between them. The CDR3 is 16 amino acids. Per germline, CDR1 SGHRS and CDR2 YFSETQ. This chain's CDR3 is CASSLGPTGNTDTQYF. For the CDR3, the DNA is TGCGCCAGCAGCTTGGGGCCCACAGGTAACACAGATACGCAGTATTTT.

This sequence joins TRBV18 and TRBJ2-5, with 8 bases fitting TRBD2. CDR1 and CDR2 (germline): KGHSH, LQKENI. The V gene end was trimmed by 3 bases and the J gene end by 5 bases; junction bases not matched to a gene: 11. The CDR3 consists of 16 residues. For the CDR3, the DNA is TGTGCCAGCTCACCCGCCAGGACTAGCATCGGGGAGACCCAGTACTTC. This sequence encodes CASSPARTSIGETQYF. Filled out from reference TRBV18 and TRBJ2-5, the complete variable domain reads NAGVMQNPRHLVRRRGQEARLRCSPMKGHSHVYWYRQLPEEGLKFMVYLQKENIIDESGMPKERFSAEFPKEGPSILRIQQVVRGDSAAYFCASSPARTSIGETQYFGPGTRLLVL.

The chain recombines TRBV19 with TRBJ2-3; D not resolved. V was clipped by 3 bases and J by 7 bases, with 8 bases between them. The germline V gene encodes CDR1 LNHDA and CDR2 SQIVND (reference sequence). CDR3 length equals 12 residues. The CDR3 DNA follows: TGTGCCAGTAGTATGACCACTAATACGCAGTATTTT. It is translated as CASSMTTNTQYF.

V gene TRBV5-1 combines with J gene TRBJ2-1; D is uncertain. The V gene lost 2 bases and the J gene lost 6 bases, with 9 bases spanning the gap. The CDR3 runs 13 residues. CDR1 SGHRS and CDR2 YFSETQ come from the germline V gene. This CDR3 reads CASSFSGRNEQFF. The CDR3 region has the DNA TGCGCCAGCAGCTTTTCAGGTCGCAATGAGCAGTTCTTC.